This TCR beta chain was sequenced for a study of cytomegalovirus exposure and HLA in healthy donors. Germline CDR1 and CDR2: SGHNT and YYREEE (reference sequence). The CDR3 contains 14 residues. The V and J ends lost 4 bases and 3 bases, in that order; junction bases with no gene match: 5. PCR employed 60 Vbeta and 13 Jbeta primers. The data were produced by immunoSEQ multiplex PCR, yet TCRdb's version contains in-frame clones alone and is incomplete. Here the sample spans about 150,000 clones, roughly three quarters being singletons. General observations from the study: Presence/absence analyses took donor sequencing depth as roughly uniform. Later analysis identified a missense DCLRE1C variant that was linked to TCR beta V- and J-gene trimming.

About this clone: Its antigen is unidentified.

The J gene is TRBJ2-7, the V gene TRBV5-4; 9 nucleotides agree with TRBD1. The sequenced material came from PBMCs. The clonotype comes from a male donor in good health and CMV-seronegative. The CDR3 sequence: CASSDRDRVYEQYF. In DNA, the CDR3 is TGTGCCAGCAGCGACCGGGACAGGGTCTACGAGCAGTACTTC.